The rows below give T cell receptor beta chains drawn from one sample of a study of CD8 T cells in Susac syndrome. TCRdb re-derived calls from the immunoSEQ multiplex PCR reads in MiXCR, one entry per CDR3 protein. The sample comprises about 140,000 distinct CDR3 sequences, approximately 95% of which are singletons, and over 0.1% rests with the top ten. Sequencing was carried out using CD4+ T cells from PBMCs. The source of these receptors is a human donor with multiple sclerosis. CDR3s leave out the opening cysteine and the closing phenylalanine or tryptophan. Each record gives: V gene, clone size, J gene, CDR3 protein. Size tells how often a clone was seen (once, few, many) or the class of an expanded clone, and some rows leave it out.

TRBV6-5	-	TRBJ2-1	ASSTRDEQF
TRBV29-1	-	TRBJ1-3	SAGRDPSSGNTIY
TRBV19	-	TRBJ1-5	ASSNPGTGSPPQH
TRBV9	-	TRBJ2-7	ASSGSGQGSYEQY
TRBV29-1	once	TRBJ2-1	SVGELAGRGEQF
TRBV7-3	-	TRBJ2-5	ASSSGPGETQY
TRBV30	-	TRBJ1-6	AWSVGGHYPSPLH
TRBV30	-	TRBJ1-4	AWSRWSATNEKLF
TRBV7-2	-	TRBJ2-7	ASSSPTGIAYEQY
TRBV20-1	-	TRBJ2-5	SARSDRGRFEETQY
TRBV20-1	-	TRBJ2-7	SARTGDYEQY
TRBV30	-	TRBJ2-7	AWDRGPYEQY
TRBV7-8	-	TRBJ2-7	ASSPRDFSYEQY
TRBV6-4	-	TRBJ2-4	ASSVEWGKNIQY
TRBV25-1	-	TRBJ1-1	ASSKGGMRTEAF
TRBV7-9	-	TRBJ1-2	ASSLIERPNYGYT
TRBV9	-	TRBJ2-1	ASSASSNEQF
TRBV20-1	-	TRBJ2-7	SASDRTRAYEQY
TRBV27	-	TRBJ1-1	ASSFKPGQTNTEAF
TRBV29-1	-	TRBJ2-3	SVEPGSDTQY
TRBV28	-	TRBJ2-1	ASSLRSGTHNEQF
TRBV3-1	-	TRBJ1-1	ASSRAMNTEAF
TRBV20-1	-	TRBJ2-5	SARSTLTGTSGETQY
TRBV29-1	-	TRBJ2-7	SVSGQVSYEQY
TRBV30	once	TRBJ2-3	AWSRIRSGDPQTSGTDTQY
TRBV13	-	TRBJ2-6	ASSSGGANVLT
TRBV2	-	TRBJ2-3	ASIRRAASDADTQY
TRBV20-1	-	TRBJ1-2	SARGDSNYGYT
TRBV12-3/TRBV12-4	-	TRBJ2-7	ASTPSGRGSEQY
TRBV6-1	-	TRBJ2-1	ASSEWTGGNEQF
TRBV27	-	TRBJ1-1	ASSSVRAGMNTEAF
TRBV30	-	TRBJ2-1	AWSVRSYNEQF
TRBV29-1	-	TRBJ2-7	SVSGDSGEQY
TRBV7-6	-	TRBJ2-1	ASSSGLAGGYNEQF
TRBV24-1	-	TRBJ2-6	ATSKGGTGANVLT
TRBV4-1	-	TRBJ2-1	ASSLLRGGGSYNEQF
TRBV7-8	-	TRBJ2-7	ASSLADRVYEQY
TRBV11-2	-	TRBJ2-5	ASRVTSQETQY
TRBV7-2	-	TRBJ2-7	ASSTQDRGEQY
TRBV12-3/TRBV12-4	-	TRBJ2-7	ASSQILQGEQY
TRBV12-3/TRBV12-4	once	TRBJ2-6	ASRKYGSSGANVLT
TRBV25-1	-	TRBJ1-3	ASRGPRSGNTIY
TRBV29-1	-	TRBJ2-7	SVEGAGYYEQY
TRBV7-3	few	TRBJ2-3	ASSLTGGTDTQY
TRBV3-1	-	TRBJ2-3	ASSQEAPGAVDTQY
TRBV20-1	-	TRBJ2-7	SASPGVGEQY
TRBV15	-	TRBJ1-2	ATSRETGDLKGYT
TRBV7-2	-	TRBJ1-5	ASSWGGNSNQPQH
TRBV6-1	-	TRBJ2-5	ASSADRGRETQY
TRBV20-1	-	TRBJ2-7	SAAQGAGYEQY
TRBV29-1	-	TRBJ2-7	SVGTGGYEQY
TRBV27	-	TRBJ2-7	ASSFEGRQLWY
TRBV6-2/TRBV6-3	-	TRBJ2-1	ASRSSGGADEQF
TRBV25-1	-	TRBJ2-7	ASSDPGPSNEQY
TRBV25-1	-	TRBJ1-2	ASSDRVNYGYT
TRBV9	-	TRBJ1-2	ASSADTGTHLYGYT
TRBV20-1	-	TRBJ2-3	SAGLARGTDTQY
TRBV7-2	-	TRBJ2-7	ASSRLPTGAQTSYEQY
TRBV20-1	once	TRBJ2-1	SASATSGSNNEQF